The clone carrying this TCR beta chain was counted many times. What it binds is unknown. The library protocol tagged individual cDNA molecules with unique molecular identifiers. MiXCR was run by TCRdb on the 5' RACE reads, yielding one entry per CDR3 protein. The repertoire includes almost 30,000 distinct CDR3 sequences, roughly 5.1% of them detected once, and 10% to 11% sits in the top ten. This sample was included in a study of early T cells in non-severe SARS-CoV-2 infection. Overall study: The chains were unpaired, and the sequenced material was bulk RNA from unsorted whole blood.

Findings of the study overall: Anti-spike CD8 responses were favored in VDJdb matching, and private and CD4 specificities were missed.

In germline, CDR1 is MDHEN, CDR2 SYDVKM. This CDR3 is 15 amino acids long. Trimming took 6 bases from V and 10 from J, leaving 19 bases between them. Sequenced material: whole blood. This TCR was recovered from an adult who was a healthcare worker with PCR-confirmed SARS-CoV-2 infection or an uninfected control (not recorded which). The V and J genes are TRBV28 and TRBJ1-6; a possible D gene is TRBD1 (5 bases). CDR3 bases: TGTGCCAGCAGGGCCGCTTTGGGGGTCGGCTCACCCCTCCACTTT. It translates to CASRAALGVGSPLHF.